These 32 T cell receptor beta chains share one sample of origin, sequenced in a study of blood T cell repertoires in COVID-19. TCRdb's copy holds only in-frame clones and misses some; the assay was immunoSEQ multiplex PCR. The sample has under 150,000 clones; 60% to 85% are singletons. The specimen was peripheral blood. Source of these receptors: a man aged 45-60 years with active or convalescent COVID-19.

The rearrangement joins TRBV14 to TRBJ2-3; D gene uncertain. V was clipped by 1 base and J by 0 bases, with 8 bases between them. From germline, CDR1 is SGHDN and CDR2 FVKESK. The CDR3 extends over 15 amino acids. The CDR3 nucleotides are TGTGCCAGCAGCCAAGTAGTAGCTAGCACAGATACGCAGTATTTT. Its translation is CASSQVVASTDTQYF.

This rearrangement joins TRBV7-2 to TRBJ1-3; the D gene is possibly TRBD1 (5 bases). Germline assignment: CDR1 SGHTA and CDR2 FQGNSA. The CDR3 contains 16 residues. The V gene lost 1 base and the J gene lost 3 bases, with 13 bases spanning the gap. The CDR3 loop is CASSLGARGYGNTIYF. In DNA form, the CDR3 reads TGTGCCAGCAGCTTAGGGGCTCGGGGGTATGGAAACACCATATATTTT. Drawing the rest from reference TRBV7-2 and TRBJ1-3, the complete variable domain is GAGVSQSPSNKVTEKGKDVELRCDPISGHTALYWYRQSLGQGLEFLIYFQGNSAPDKSGLPSDRFSAERTGGSVSTLTIQRTQQEDSAVYLCASSLGARGYGNTIYFGEGSWLTVV.

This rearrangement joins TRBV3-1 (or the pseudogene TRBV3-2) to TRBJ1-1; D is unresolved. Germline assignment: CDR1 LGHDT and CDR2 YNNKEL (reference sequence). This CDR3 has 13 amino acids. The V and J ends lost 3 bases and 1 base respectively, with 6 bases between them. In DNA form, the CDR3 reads TGTGCCAGCAGCCACGCAGGGAACACTGAAGCTTTCTTT. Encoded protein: CASSHAGNTEAFF.

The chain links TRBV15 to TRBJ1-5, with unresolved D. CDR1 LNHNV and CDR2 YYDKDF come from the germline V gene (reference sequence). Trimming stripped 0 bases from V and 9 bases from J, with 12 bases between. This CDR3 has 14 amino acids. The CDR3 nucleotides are TGTGCCACCAGCAGAGATACCGCTCAGGCGCCCCAGCATTTT. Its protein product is CATSRDTAQAPQHF. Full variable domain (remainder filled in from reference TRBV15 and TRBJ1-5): DAMVIQNPRYQVTQFGKPVTLSCSQTLNHNVMYWYQQKSSQAPKLLFHYYDKDFNNEADTPDNFQSRRPNTSFCFLDIRSPGLGDTAMYLCATSRDTAQAPQHFGDGTRLSIL.

The CDR3 spells CASSALLGQQPQHF. In nucleotides, the CDR3 is TGTGCCAGCAGCGCCCTGCTGGGGCAACAGCCCCAGCATTTT. The chain combines TRBV5-6 with TRBJ1-5, with a tentative D call TRBD1 (5 bases). The CDR3 has 14 amino acids. Germline V gene data show CDR1 as SGHDT and CDR2 as YYEEEE. The germline V and J ends were trimmed by 4 bases and 7 bases, with 15 bases remaining between them.

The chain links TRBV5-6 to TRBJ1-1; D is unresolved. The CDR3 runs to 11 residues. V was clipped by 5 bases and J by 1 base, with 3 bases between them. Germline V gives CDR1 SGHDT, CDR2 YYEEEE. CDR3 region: CASSRNTEAFF. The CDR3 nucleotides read TGTGCCAGCAGTCGGAACACTGAAGCTTTCTTT.

CDR3 sequence: CASSAGTLSYEQYF. CDR3 nucleotides: TGTGCCAGCAGCGCCGGGACACTCTCCTACGAGCAGTACTTC. This rearrangement joins TRBV9 to TRBJ2-7, with a tentative D call TRBD1 (6 bases). Germline CDR1 reads SGDLS; CDR2 reads YYNGEE. V lost 3 bases to trimming and J lost 0 bases, with 10 bases between them. This CDR3 is built from 14 residues.

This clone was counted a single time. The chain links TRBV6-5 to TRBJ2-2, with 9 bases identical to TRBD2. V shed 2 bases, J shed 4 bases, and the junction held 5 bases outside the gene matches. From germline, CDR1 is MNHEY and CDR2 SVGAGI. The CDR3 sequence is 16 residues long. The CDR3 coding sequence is TGTGCCAGCAGTTACCGGCGGGAGGGGGGCACCGGGGAGCTGTTTTTT. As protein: CASSYRREGGTGELFF.

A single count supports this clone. CDR3 loop: CASSFLVRETQYF. The CDR3 DNA sequence: TGTGCCAGCAGTTTTCTGGTGAGGGAGACCCAGTACTTC. The rearrangement uses TRBV28 and TRBJ2-5, with D unclear. Trimming removed 3 bases from V and 5 bases from J, with 10 bases in between. The CDR3 extends over 13 amino acids. Germline lookup yields CDR1 MDHEN and CDR2 SYDVKM.

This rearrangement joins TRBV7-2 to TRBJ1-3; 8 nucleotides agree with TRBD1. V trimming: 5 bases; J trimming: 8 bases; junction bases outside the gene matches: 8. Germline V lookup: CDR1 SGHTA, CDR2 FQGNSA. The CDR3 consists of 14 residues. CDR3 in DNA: TGTGCCAGCAGCCCGACGGGACAGGCGGACACCATATATTTT. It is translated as CASSPTGQADTIYF.

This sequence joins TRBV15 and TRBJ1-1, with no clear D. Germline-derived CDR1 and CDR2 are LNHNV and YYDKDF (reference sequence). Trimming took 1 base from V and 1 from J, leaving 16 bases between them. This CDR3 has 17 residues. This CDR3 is CATSRVGGWVRNTEAFF. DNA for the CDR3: TGTGCCACCAGCAGAGTGGGAGGGTGGGTTAGGAACACTGAAGCTTTCTTT.

The CDR3 spells CASSLGRGGSPLHF. The DNA of the CDR3 is TGTGCCAGCAGCTTGGGACGGGGAGGTTCACCCCTCCACTTT. The rearrangement joins TRBV5-6 to TRBJ1-6; no reliable D call. Trimming left V 0 bases short and J 9 bases short, with 10 bases between. The CDR3 has 14 amino acids. CDR1 is SGHDT, CDR2 YYEEEE, per germline.

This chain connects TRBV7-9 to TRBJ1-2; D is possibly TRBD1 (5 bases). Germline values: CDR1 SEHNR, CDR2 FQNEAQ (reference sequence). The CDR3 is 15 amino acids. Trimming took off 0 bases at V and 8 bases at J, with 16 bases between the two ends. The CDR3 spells CASSLAGTGGDGYTF. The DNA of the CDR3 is TGTGCCAGCAGCTTAGCGGGCACGGGGGGTGACGGCTACACCTTC.

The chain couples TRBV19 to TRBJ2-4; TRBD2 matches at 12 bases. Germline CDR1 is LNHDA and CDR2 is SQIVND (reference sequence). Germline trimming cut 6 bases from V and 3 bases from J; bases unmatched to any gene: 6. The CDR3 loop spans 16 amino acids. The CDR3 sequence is CASRLTSGSLKNIQYF. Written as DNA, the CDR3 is TGTGCCAGTAGGTTGACTAGCGGGAGCCTCAAAAACATTCAGTACTTC. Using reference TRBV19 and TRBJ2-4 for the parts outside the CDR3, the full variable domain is DGGITQSPKYLFRKEGQNVTLSCEQNLNHDAMYWYRQDPGQGLRLIYYSQIVNDFQKGDIAEGYSVSREKKESFPLTVTSAQKNPTAFYLCASRLTSGSLKNIQYFGAGTRLSVL.

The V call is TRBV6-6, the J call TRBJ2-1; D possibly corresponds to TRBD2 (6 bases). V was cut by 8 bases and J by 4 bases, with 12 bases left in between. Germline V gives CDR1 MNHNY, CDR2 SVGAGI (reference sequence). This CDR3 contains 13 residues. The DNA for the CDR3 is TGTGCCAGCGGGGGGTTCGGGTACAATGAGCAGTTCTTC. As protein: CASGGFGYNEQFF.

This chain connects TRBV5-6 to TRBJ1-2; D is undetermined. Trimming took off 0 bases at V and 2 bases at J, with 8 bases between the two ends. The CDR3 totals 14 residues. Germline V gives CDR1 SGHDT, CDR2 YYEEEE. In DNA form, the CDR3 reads TGTGCCAGCAGCTTGGAGCGGGGAAACTATGGCTACACCTTC. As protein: CASSLERGNYGYTF.

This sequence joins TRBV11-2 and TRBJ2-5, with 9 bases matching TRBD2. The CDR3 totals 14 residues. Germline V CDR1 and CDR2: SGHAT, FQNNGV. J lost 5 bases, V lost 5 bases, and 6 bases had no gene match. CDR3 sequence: CASSRPREGETQYF. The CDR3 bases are TGTGCCAGCAGCCGTCCGCGGGAGGGGGAGACCCAGTACTTC.

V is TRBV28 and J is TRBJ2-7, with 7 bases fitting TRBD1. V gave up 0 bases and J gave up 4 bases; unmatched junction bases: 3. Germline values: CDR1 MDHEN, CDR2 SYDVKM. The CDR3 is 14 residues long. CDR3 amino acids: CASSLWDRLYEQYF. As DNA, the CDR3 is TGTGCCAGCAGTTTATGGGACAGGCTTTACGAGCAGTACTTC.

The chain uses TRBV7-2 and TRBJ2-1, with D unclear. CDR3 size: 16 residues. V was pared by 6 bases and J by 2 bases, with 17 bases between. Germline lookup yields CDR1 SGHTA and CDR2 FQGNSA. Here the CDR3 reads CASSSPPVGPYNEQFF. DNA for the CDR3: TGTGCCAGCAGTTCCCCTCCGGTTGGGCCCTACAATGAGCAGTTCTTC. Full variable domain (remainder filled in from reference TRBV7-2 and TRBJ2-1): GAGVSQSPSNKVTEKGKDVELRCDPISGHTALYWYRQSLGQGLEFLIYFQGNSAPDKSGLPSDRFSAERTGGSVSTLTIQRTQQEDSAVYLCASSSPPVGPYNEQFFGPGTRLTVL.

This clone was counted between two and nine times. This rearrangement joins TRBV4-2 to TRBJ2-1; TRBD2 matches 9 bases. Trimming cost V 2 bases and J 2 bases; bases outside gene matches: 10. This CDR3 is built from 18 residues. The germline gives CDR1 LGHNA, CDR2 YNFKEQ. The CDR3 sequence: CASSQPGRRTSAYNEQFF. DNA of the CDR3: TGTGCCAGCAGCCAACCCGGCCGCCGGACTAGCGCCTACAATGAGCAGTTCTTC.

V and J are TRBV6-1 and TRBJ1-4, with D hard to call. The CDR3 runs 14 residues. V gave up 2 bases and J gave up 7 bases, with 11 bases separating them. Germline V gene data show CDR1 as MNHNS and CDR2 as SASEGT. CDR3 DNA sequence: TGTGCCAGCAGTGAATTGGGAGTAATTGAAAAACTGTTTTTT. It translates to CASSELGVIEKLFF.

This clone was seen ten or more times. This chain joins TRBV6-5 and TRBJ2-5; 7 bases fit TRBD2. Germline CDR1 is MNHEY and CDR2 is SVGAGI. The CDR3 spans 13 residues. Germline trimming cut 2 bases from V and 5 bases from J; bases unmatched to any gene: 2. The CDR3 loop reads CASSYLGGETQYF. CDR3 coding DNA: TGTGCCAGCAGTTACCTGGGAGGGGAGACCCAGTACTTC.

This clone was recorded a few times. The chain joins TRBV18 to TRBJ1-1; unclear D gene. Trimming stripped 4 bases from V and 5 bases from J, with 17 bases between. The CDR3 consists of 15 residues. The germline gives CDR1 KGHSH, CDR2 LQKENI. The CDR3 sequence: CASSREGTLGTEAFF. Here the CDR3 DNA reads TGTGCCAGCTCACGCGAGGGCACCTTGGGGACTGAAGCTTTCTTT.

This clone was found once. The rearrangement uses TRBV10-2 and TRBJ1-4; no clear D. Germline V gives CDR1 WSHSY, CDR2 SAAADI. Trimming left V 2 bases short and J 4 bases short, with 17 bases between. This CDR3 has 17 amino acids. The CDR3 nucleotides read TGCGCCAGCAGTGAGCCAAGGAGCGGATCCCTTAATGAAAAACTGTTTTTT. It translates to CASSEPRSGSLNEKLFF.

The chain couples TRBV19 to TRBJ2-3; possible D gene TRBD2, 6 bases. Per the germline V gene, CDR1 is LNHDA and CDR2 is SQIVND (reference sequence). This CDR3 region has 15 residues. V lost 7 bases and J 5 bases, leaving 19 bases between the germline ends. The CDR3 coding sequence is TGTGCCAGTACCTCCATCGGGACTCCGCTAGATACGCAGTATTTT. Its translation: CASTSIGTPLDTQYF.

The CDR3 bases are TGCGCCAGCAGCTTCGGGGGGGCCTCTCAGCCCCAGCATTTT. This encodes CASSFGGASQPQHF. The chain recombines TRBV5-1 with TRBJ1-5, with TRBD1 as a possible D gene (6 bases). The CDR3 extends over 14 amino acids. V dropped 2 bases and J dropped 6 bases, with 12 bases sitting between them. Germline V gene data show CDR1 as SGHRS and CDR2 as YFSETQ.

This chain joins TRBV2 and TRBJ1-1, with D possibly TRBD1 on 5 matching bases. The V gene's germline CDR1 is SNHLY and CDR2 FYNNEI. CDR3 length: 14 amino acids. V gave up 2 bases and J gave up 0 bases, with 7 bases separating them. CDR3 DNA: TGTGCCAGCAGTGAACGACAGTTGAACACTGAAGCTTTCTTT. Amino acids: CASSERQLNTEAFF.

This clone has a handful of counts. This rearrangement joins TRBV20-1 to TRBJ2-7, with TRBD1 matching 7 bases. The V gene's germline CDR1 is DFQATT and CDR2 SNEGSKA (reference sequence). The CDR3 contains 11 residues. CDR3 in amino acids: CRLTGFYEQYF. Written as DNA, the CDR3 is TGCAGATTGACAGGGTTCTACGAGCAGTACTTC.

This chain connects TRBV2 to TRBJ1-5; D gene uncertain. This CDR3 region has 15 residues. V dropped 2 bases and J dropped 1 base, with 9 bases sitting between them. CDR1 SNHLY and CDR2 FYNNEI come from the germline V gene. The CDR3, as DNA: TGTGCCAGCAGTGAAAGGAGGCAGAGCAATCAGCCCCAGCATTTT. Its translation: CASSERRQSNQPQHF.

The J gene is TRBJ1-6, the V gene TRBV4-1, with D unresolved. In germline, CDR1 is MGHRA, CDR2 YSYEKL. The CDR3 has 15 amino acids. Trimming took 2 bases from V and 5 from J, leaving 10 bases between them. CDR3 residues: CASSQSEGDNSPLHF. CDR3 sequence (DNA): TGCGCCAGCAGCCAATCTGAAGGAGATAATTCACCCCTCCACTTT.

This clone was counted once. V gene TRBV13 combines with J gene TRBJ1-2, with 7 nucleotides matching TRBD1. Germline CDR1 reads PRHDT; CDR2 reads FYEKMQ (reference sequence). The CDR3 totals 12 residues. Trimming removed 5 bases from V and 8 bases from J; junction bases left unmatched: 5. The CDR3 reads CASSPSGGGYTF. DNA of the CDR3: TGTGCCAGCAGCCCGTCAGGGGGGGGCTACACCTTC.

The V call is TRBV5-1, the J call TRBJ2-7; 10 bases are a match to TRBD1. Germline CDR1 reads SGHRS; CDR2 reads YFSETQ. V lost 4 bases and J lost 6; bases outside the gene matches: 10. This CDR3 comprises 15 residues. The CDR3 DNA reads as TGCGCCAGCAGCGACTTGACGGGGACAGGGGTCGAGCAGTACTTC. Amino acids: CASSDLTGTGVEQYF.